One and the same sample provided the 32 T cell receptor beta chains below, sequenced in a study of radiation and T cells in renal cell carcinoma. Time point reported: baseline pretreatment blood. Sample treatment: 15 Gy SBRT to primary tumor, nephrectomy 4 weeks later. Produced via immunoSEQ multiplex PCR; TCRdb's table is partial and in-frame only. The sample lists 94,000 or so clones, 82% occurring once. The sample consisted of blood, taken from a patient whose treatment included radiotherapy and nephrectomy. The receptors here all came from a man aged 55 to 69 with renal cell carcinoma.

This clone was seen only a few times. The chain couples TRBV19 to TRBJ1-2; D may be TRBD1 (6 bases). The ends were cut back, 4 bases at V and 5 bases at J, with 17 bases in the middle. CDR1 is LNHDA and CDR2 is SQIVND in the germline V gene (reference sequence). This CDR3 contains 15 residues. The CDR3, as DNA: TGTGCCAGTAGTAACTCCAGGGGAGTCCAGTATGGCTACACCTTC. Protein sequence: CASSNSRGVQYGYTF.

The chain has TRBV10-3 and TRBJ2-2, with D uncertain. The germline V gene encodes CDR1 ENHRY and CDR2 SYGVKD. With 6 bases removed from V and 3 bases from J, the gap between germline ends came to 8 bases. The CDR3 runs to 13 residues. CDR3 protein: CAISGLDTGELFF. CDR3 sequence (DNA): TGTGCCATCAGCGGCCTCGACACCGGGGAGCTGTTTTTT.

The CDR3: CASKWDRDTYRRYF. The CDR3 region has the DNA TGCGCCAGCAAGTGGGACAGGGACACCTACCGAAGGTATTTT. The genes are TRBV10-2 and TRBJ2-3, with 9 bases lining up with TRBD1. The V and J ends lost 7 bases and 14 bases, in that order; junction bases with no gene match: 16. Germline-derived CDR1 and CDR2 are WSHSY and SAAADI. The CDR3 consists of 14 residues.

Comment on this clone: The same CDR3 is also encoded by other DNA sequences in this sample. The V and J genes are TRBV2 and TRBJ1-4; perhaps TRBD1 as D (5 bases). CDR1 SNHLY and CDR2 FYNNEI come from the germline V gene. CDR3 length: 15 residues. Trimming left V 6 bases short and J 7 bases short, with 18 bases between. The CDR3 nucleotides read TGTGCCAGCAGCTACGCGGACGGCCAGGGTGAAAAACTGTTTTTT. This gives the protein CASSYADGQGEKLFF.

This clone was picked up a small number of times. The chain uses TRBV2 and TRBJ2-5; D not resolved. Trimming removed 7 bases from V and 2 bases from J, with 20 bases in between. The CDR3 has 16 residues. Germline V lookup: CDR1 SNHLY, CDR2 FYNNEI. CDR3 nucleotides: TGTGCCAGCATTCCCCCCGAGGCCATGGCTCAAGAGACCCAGTACTTC. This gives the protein CASIPPEAMAQETQYF.

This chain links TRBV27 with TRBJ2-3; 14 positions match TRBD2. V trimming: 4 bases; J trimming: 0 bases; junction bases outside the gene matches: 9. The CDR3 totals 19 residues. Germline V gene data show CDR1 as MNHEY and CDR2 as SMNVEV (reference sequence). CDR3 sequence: CASSSPRGLAGASTDTQYF. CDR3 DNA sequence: TGTGCCAGCAGTTCTCCCAGGGGACTAGCGGGGGCCAGCACAGATACGCAGTATTTT.

The CDR3 loop is CASSPRAGAKVGETQYF. The DNA for the CDR3 is TGTGCCAGCAGCCCCAGGGCAGGGGCTAAGGTTGGAGAGACCCAGTACTTC. This chain links TRBV7-6 with TRBJ2-5; D perhaps matches TRBD1 (6 bases). The CDR3 is made up of 17 amino acids. V lost 5 bases, J lost 4 bases, and 23 bases lay in between. Germline V gives CDR1 SGHVS, CDR2 FNYEAQ. Variable domain in full (rest from reference TRBV7-6 and TRBJ2-5): GAGVSQSPRYKVTKRGQDVALRCDPISGHVSLYWYRQALGQGPEFLTYFNYEAQQDKSGLPNDRFSAERPEGSISTLTIQRTEQRDSAMYRCASSPRAGAKVGETQYFGPGTRLLVL.

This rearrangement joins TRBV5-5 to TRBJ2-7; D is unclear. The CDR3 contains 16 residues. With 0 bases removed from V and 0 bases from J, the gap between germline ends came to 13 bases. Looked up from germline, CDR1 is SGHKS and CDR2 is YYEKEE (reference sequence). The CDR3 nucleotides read TGTGCCAGCAGCTTGGGTCTGGGGTCCACCTCCTACGAGCAGTACTTC. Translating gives CASSLGLGSTSYEQYF. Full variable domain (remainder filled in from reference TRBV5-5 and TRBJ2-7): DAGVTQSPTHLIKTRGQQVTLRCSPISGHKSVSWYQQVLGQGPQFIFQYYEKEERGRGNFPDRFSARQFPNYSSELNVNALLLGDSALYLCASSLGLGSTSYEQYFGPGTRLTVT.

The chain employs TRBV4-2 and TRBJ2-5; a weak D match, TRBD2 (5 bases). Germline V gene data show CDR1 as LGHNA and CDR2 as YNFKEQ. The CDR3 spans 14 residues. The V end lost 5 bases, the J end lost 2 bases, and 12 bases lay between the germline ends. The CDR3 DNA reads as TGTGCCAGCAGCATACGACGGGATCAAGAGACCCAGTACTTC. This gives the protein CASSIRRDQETQYF.

The CDR3 DNA follows: TGTGCCAGCAGGAGAGACAGCGCCGGCTCCTACGAGCAGTACTTC. This translates into CASRRDSAGSYEQYF. V gene TRBV28 combines with J gene TRBJ2-7; D is perhaps TRBD1 (5 bases). The CDR3 extends over 15 amino acids. In germline, CDR1 is MDHEN, CDR2 SYDVKM. V was pared by 6 bases and J by 0 bases, with 15 bases between.

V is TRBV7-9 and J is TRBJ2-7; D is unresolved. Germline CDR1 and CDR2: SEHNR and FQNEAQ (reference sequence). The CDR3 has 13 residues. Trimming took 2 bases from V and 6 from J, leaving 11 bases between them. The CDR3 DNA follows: TGTGCCAGCAGCTTACAACCATCTCTCGAGCAGTACTTC. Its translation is CASSLQPSLEQYF.

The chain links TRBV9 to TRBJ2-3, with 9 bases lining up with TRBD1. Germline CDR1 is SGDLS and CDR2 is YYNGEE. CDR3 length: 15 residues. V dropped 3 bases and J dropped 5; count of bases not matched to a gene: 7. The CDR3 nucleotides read TGTGCCAGCAGCGCCCGGGACAGGGAGAGAGATACGCAGTATTTT. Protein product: CASSARDRERDTQYF.

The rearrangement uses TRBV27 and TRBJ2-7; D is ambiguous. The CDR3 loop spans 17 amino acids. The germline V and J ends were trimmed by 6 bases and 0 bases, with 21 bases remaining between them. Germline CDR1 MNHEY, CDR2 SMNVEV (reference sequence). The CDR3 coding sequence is TGTGCCAGCAGCCCTAACATCAGCTACCTGAGCTCCTACGAGCAGTACTTC. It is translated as CASSPNISYLSSYEQYF.

In nucleotides, the CDR3 is TGTGCCAGCAGCCAACTCGGGTACCCGGACACTGAAGCTTTCTTT. This encodes CASSQLGYPDTEAFF. The V and J genes are TRBV7-9 and TRBJ1-1; D remains ambiguous. The CDR3 loop spans 15 amino acids. Germline lookup yields CDR1 SEHNR and CDR2 FQNEAQ (reference sequence). Deletions cut 5 bases from V and 3 bases from J, with 16 bases between.

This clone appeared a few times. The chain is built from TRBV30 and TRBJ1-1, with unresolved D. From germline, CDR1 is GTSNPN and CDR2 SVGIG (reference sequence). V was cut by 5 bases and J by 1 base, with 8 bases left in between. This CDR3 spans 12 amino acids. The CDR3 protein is CAWARQNTEAFF. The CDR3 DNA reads TGTGCCTGGGCCCGACAGAACACTGAAGCTTTCTTT.

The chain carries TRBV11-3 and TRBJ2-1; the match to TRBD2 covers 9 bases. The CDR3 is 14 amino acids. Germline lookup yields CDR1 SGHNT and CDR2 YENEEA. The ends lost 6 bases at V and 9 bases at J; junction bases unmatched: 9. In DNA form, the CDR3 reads TGTGCCAGCAGTCCTAGCGGGACCCTTGGTGAGCAGTTCTTC. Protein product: CASSPSGTLGEQFF.

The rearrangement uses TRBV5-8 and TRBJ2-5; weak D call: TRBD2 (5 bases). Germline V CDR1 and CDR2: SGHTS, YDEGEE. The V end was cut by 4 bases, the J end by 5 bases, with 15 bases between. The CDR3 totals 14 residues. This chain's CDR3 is CASSQRGRRETQYF. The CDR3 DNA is TGTGCCAGCAGCCAACGGGGTCGGCGTGAGACCCAGTACTTC.

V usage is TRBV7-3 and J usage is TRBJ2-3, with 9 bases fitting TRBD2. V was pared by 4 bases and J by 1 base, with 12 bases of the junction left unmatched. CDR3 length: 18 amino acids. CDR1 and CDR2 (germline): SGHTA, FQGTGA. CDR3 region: CASSSATPTSGRTDTQYF. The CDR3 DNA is TGTGCCAGCAGCTCCGCCACCCCGACTAGCGGCCGCACAGATACGCAGTATTTT.

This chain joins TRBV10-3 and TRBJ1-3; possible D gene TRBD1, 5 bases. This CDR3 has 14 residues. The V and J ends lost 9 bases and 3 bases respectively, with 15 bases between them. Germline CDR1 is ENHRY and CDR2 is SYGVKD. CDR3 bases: TGTGCCATAACCGGGGACTACGATGGAAACACCATATATTTT. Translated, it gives CAITGDYDGNTIYF.

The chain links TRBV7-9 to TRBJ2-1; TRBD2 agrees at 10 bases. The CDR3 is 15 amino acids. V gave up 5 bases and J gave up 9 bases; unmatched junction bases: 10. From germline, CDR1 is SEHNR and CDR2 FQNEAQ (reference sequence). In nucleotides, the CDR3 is TGTGCCAGCAGCATCAATAGCGGGAGGCCAGGTGAGCAGTTCTTC. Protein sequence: CASSINSGRPGEQFF.

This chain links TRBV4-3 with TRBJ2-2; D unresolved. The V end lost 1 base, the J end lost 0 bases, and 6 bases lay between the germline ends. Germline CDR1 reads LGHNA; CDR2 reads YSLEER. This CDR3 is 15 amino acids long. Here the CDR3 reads CASSQGTTNTGELFF. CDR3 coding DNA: TGCGCCAGCAGCCAAGGAACAACGAACACCGGGGAGCTGTTTTTT.

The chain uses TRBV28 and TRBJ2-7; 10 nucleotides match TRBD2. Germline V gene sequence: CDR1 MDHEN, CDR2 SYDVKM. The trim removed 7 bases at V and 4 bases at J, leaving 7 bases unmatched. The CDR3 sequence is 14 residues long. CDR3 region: CASKSSGSWYEQYF. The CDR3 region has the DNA TGTGCCAGCAAATCTAGCGGGAGCTGGTACGAGCAGTACTTC. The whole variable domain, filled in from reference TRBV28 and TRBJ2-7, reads DVKVTQSSRYLVKRTGEKVFLECVQDMDHENMFWYRQDPGLGLRLIYFSYDVKMKEKGDIPEGYSVSREKKERFSLILESASTNQTSMYLCASKSSGSWYEQYFGPGTRLTVT.

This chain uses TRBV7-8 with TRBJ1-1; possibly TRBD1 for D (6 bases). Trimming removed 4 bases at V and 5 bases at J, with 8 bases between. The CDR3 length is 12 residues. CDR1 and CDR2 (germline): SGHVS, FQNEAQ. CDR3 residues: CASSYRVTEAFF. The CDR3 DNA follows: TGTGCCAGCAGCTACAGGGTGACTGAAGCTTTCTTT.

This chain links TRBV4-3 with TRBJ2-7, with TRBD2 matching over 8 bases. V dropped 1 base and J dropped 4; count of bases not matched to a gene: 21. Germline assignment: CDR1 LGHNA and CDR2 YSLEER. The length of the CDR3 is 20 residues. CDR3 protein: CASSQALGGASFRSSYEQYF. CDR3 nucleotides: TGCGCCAGCAGCCAAGCTCTCGGGGGGGCTAGTTTCCGCAGTTCGTACGAGCAGTACTTC.

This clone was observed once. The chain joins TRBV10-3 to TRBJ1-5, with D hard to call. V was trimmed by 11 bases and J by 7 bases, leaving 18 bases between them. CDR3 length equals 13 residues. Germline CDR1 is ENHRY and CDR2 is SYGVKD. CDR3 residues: CASTREGEQPQHF. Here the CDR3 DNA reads TGTGCCTCCACCCGAGAGGGAGAACAGCCCCAGCATTTT.

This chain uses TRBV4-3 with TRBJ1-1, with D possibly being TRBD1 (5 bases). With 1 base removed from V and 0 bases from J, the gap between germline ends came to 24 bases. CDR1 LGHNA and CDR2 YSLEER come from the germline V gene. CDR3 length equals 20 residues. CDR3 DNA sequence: TGCGCCAGCAGCCAAGTCTTCTCCTTTCGGCAGGGAAACATGAACACTGAAGCTTTCTTT. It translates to CASSQVFSFRQGNMNTEAFF.

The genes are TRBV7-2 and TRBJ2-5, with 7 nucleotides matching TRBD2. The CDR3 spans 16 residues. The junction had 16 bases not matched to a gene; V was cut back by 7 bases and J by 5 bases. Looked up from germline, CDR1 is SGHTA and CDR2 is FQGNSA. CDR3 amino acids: CASTAPGGGGRETQYF. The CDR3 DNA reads TGTGCCAGCACCGCGCCGGGAGGCGGAGGAAGGGAGACCCAGTACTTC.

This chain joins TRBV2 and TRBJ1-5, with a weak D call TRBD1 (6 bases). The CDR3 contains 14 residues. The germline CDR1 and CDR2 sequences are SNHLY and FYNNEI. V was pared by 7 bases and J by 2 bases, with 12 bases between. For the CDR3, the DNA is TGTGCCAGCAACAGGGAAAGGGGCAATCAGCCCCAGCATTTT. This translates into CASNRERGNQPQHF.

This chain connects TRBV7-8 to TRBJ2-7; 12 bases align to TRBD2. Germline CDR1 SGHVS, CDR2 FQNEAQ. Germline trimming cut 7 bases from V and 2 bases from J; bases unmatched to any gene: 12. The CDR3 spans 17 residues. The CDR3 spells CASIRHTWTSGTYEQYF. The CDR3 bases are TGTGCCAGCATCCGGCACACGTGGACTAGCGGGACCTACGAGCAGTACTTC.

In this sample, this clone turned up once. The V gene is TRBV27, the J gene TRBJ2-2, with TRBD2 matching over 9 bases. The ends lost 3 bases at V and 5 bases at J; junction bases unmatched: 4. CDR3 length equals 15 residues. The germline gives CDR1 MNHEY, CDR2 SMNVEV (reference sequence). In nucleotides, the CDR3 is TGTGCCAGCAGTTTTAGCGGGAGTCTGACCGGGGAGCTGTTTTTT. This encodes CASSFSGSLTGELFF.

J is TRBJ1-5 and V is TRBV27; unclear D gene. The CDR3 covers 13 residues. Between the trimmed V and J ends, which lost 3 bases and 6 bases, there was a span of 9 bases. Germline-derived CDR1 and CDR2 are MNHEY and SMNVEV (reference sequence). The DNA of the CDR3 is TGTGCCAGCAGTTTCGGGTTAGGTCAGCCCCAGCATTTT. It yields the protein CASSFGLGQPQHF.

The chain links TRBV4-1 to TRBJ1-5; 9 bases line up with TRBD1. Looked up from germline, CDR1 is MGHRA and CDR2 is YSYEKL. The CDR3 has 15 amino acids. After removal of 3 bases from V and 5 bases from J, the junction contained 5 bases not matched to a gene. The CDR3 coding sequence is TGCGCCAGCAGCCAGAGGGACAGGGACTATCAGCCCCAGCATTTT. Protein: CASSQRDRDYQPQHF.